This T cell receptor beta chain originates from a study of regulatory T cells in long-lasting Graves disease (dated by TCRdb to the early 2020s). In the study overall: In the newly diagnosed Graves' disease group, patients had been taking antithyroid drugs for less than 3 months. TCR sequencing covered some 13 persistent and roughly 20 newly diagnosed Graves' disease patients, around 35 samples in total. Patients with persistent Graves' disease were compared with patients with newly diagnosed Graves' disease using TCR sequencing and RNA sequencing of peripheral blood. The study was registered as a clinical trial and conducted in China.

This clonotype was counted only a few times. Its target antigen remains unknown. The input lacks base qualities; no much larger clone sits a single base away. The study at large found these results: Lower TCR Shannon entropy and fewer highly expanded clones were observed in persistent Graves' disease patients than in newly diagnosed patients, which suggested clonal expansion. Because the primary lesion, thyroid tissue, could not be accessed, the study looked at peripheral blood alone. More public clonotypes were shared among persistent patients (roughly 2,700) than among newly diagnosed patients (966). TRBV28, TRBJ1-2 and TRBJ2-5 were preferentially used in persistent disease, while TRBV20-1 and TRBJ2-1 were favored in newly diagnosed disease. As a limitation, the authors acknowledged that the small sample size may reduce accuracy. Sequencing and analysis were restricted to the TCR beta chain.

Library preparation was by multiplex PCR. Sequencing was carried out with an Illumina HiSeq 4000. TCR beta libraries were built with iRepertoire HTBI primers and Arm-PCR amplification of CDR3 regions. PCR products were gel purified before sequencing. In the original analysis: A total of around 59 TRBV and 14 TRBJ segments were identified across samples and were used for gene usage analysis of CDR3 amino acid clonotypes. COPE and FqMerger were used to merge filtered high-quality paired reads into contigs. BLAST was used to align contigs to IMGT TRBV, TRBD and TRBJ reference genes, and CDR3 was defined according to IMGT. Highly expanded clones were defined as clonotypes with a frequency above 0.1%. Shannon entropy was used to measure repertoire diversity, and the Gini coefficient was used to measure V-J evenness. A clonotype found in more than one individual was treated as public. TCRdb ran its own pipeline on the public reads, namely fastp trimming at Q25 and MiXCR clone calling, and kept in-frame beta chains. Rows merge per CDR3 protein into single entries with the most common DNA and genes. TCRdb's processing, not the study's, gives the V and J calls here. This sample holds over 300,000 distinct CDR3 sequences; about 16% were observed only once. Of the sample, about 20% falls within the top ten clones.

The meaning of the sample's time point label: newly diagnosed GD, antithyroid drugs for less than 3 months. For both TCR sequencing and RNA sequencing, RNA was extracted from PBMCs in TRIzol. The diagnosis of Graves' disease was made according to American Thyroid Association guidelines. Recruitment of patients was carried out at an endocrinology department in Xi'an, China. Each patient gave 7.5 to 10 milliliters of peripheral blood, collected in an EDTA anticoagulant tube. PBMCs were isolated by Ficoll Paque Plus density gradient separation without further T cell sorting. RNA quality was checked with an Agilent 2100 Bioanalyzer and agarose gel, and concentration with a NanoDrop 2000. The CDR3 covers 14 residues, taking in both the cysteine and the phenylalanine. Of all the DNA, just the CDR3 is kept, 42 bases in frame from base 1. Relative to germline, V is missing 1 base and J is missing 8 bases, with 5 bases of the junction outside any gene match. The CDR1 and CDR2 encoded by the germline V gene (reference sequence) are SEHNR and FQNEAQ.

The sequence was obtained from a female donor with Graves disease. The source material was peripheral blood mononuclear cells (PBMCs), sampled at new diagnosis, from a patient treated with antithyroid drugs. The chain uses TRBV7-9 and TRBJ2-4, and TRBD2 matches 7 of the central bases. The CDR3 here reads CASSLGGREDIQYF. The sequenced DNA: TGTGCCAGCAGCTTAGGGGGGAGGGAAGACATTCAGTACTTC. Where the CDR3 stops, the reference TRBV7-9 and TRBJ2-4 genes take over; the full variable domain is DTGVSQNPRHKITKRGQNVTFRCDPISEHNRLYWYRQTLGQGPEFLTYFQNEAQLEKSRLLSDRFSAERPKGSFSTLEIQRTEQGDSAMYLCASSLGGREDIQYFGAGTRLSVL.